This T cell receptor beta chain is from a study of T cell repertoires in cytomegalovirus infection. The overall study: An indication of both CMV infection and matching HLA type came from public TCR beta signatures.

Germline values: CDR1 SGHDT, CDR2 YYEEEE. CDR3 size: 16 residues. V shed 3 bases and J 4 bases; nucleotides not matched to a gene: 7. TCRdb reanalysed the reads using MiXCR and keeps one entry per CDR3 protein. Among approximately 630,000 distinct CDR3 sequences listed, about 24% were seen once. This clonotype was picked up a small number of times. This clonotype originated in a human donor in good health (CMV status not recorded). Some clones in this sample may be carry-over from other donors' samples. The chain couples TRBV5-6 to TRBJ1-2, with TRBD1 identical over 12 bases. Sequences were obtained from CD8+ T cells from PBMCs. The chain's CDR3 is CASSWGQGALIYGYTF. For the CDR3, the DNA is TGTGCCAGCAGCTGGGGACAGGGGGCGTTAATCTATGGCTACACCTTC.